These 14 T cell receptor beta chains share one sample of origin, sequenced in a study of T cell changes during pregnancy in multiple sclerosis. Repertoires were generated with immunoSEQ multiplex PCR, while TCRdb's copy carries only in-frame clones and drops some. The table has 70,000 to 95,000 clones, under 95% seen once; the top ten hold 0.45% to 0.6%. This sample comprised CD4+ T cells from peripheral blood mononuclear cells, obtained in the second trimester of pregnancy. The receptor source for this set is a female donor with multiple sclerosis, enrolled in a pregnancy study.

The V gene is TRBV19, the J gene TRBJ2-7; 7 bases align to TRBD2. Germline CDR1 LNHDA, CDR2 SQIVND (reference sequence). The CDR3 totals 15 residues. J lost 1 base, V lost 1 base, and 4 bases had no gene match. In DNA form, the CDR3 reads TGTGCCAGTAGTATAGCGAGCGGGGTATCCTACGAGCAGTACTTC. This encodes CASSIASGVSYEQYF.

As for this clone: Other DNA sequences in the sample encode the same CDR3. The V and J genes are TRBV19 and TRBJ1-2, with a weak D call TRBD1 (5 bases). The CDR3 sequence is 12 residues long. Germline V gives CDR1 LNHDA, CDR2 SQIVND (reference sequence). The V and J ends lost 3 bases and 4 bases respectively, with 6 bases between them. The CDR3 DNA follows: TGTGCCAGTAGTATCCAGGGCTATGGCTACACCTTC. Translated: CASSIQGYGYTF. Combining the CDR3 with reference TRBV19 and TRBJ1-2 gives the whole variable domain DGGITQSPKYLFRKEGQNVTLSCEQNLNHDAMYWYRQDPGQGLRLIYYSQIVNDFQKGDIAEGYSVSREKKESFPLTVTSAQKNPTAFYLCASSIQGYGYTFGSGTRLTVV.

This chain uses TRBV25-1 with TRBJ2-5; D remains ambiguous. The V gene lost 7 bases and the J gene lost 4 bases, with 7 bases spanning the gap. The CDR3 spans 11 residues. Looked up from germline, CDR1 is MGHDK and CDR2 is SYGVNS. CDR3 coding DNA: TGTGCCAGCAAACTCGTAGAGACCCAGTACTTC. It specifies CASKLVETQYF. The full variable domain, rest sourced from reference TRBV25-1 and TRBJ2-5, is EADIYQTPRYLVIGTGKKITLECSQTMGHDKMYWYQQDPGMELHLIHYSYGVNSTEKGDLSSESTVSRIRTEHFPLTLESARPSHTSQYLCASKLVETQYFGPGTRLLVL.

CDR3 in DNA: TGTGCCAGCAGGGGCTACCTGAACACTGAAGCTTTCTTT. It is translated as CASRGYLNTEAFF. The rearrangement joins TRBV28 to TRBJ1-1; D call uncertain. Per the germline V gene, CDR1 is MDHEN and CDR2 is SYDVKM. The CDR3 has 13 amino acids. The V end lost 6 bases, the J end lost 0 bases, and 8 bases lay between the germline ends.

This clone was recorded only once. CDR3 DNA sequence: TGCAGTCACAAAGCGCACAGGGGGGGCACAGATACGCAGTATTTT. This gives the protein CSHKAHRGGTDTQYF. The chain carries TRBV29-1 and TRBJ2-3; 8 nucleotides agree with TRBD1. The length of the CDR3 is 15 residues. Germline loops: CDR1 SQVTM, CDR2 ANQGSEA.

The V gene is TRBV23-1, the J gene TRBJ2-7, with 8 bases identical to TRBD2. TRBV23-1 is noted as an ORF with a role that remains uncertain. With V trimmed by 0 bases and J by 5 bases, 9 bases remained unmatched. The length of the CDR3 is 16 residues. The CDR3 loop is CASSQSEAGGKHEQYF. The CDR3 DNA follows: TGCGCCAGCAGTCAATCGGAGGCGGGAGGCAAGCACGAGCAGTACTTC.

In nucleotides, the CDR3 is TGTGCCATCAGGTATTCGGACAGGCAAAGCACAGATACGCAGTATTTT. Translated: CAIRYSDRQSTDTQYF. V usage is TRBV10-3 and J usage is TRBJ2-3; 7 bases agree with TRBD1. V dropped 6 bases and J dropped 0; count of bases not matched to a gene: 9. This CDR3 spans 16 amino acids. Germline V gene lookup returns CDR1 ENHRY and CDR2 SYGVKD.

The CDR3 loop reads CASSFSGRLGNEQFF. In DNA, the CDR3 is TGTGCCAGCAGTTTTAGCGGGAGGCTTGGGAATGAGCAGTTCTTC. The gene calls are TRBV7-3 and TRBJ2-1, with TRBD2 identical over 10 bases. The CDR3 is 15 amino acids. CDR1 and CDR2 from the germline V gene are SGHTA and FQGTGA. The ends lost 6 bases at V and 7 bases at J; junction bases unmatched: 9.

The V call is TRBV4-1, the J call TRBJ2-7; 12 nucleotides match TRBD2. CDR1 and CDR2 from the germline V gene are MGHRA and YSYEKL. The CDR3 sequence is 17 residues long. Germline trimming cut 0 bases from V and 7 bases from J; bases unmatched to any gene: 10. The CDR3 DNA reads TGCGCCAGCAGCCAAGAGGGGCTAGCGGGAGGGCCGGGAGAGCAGTACTTC. Translating gives CASSQEGLAGGPGEQYF.

The chain couples TRBV28 to TRBJ2-6, with TRBD1 matching 7 bases. Germline V gene data show CDR1 as MDHEN and CDR2 as SYDVKM. The CDR3 contains 17 residues. J lost 4 bases, V lost 5 bases, and 11 bases had no gene match. The CDR3 spells CASSLEGAWAGANVLTF. Written as DNA, the CDR3 is TGTGCCAGCAGTCTAGAGGGGGCGTGGGCAGGGGCCAACGTCCTGACTTTC.

The J gene is TRBJ1-2, the V gene TRBV6-6; D perhaps matches TRBD1 (5 bases). Germline CDR1 MNHNY, CDR2 SVGAGI (reference sequence). Trimming pared 7 bases from V and 6 bases from J, leaving 12 bases between. This CDR3 is built from 12 residues. The CDR3, as DNA: TGTGCCAGCACTCCCAGGGAGGATGGCTACACCTTC. Protein product: CASTPREDGYTF.

The genes are TRBV7-9 and TRBJ1-1; weak D call: TRBD1 (6 bases). V was clipped by 0 bases and J by 3 bases, with 14 bases between them. The CDR3 consists of 16 residues. CDR1 is SEHNR, CDR2 FQNEAQ, per germline (reference sequence). CDR3 in amino acids: CASSLANRVSDTEAFF. CDR3 sequence (DNA): TGTGCCAGCAGCTTAGCCAACAGGGTTTCGGACACTGAAGCTTTCTTT.

This clone was detected only once. The chain combines TRBV30 with TRBJ2-3; a weak D match, TRBD1 (6 bases). CDR3 length equals 14 residues. The ends were cut back, 3 bases at V and 6 bases at J, with 16 bases in the middle. The germline V gene has CDR1 GTSNPN and CDR2 SVGIG (reference sequence). Here the CDR3 DNA reads TGTGCCTGGAGAAAGGGGGATATAGTCGATACGCAGTATTTT. It specifies CAWRKGDIVDTQYF.

Turning to this clone: At one boundary the junction diverges from the germline segment, which might be a read error. The V call is TRBV18, the J call TRBJ1-4; 7 bases are shared with TRBD1. In germline, CDR1 is KGHSH, CDR2 LQKENI. This CDR3 region has 13 residues. The CDR3 reads CASSPPGTERLFF. CDR3 DNA sequence: TGTGCCAGCTCACCACCGGGGACAGAAAGACTGTTTTTT. The whole variable domain, remainder taken from reference TRBV18 and TRBJ1-4, is NAGVMQNPRHLVRRRGQEARLRCSPMKGHSHVYWYRQLPEEGLKFMVYLQKENIIDESGMPKERFSAEFPKEGPSILRIQQVVRGDSAAYFCASSPPGTERLFFGSGTQLSVL.